These 25 T cell receptor beta chains share one sample of origin, sequenced in a study of CD8 T cells in Susac syndrome. An amount of RNA that ranged from roughly 0.45 to 1 ug was reverse transcribed with random hexamers. A single record per CDR3 protein comes from TCRdb applying MiXCR to the immunoSEQ multiplex PCR reads. The table shows roughly 80,000 distinct CDR3 sequences, with approximately 94% occurring only once. Sequencing was performed on CD8+ T cells from PBMCs. These receptors all come from a human donor in good health.

The rearrangement uses TRBV20-1 and TRBJ1-1, with D hard to call. The germline V gene has CDR1 DFQATT and CDR2 SNEGSKA (reference sequence). There are 13 residues in the CDR3. Trimming removed 1 base from V and 4 bases from J, with 10 bases in between. In DNA, the CDR3 is TGCAGTGCTAGAGGGGCACGGAGCACTGAAGCTTTCTTT. Translating it yields CSARGARSTEAFF.

V and J are TRBV29-1 and TRBJ2-1; a possible D gene is TRBD2 (5 bases). The CDR3 contains 12 residues. From germline, CDR1 is SQVTM and CDR2 ANQGSEA. V lost 6 bases and J lost 1, with 7 bases in between. The CDR3 sequence: CSVEESYNEQFF. In DNA, the CDR3 is TGCAGCGTGGAGGAATCCTACAATGAGCAGTTCTTC.

The chain joins TRBV25-1 to TRBJ1-2, with a tentative D call TRBD1 (5 bases). The ends were cut back, 5 bases at V and 0 bases at J, with 7 bases in the middle. Germline V gene lookup returns CDR1 MGHDK and CDR2 SYGVNS. The CDR3 runs to 13 residues. Written as DNA, the CDR3 is TGTGCCAGCAGTCTACAGGCTAACTATGGCTACACCTTC. Its protein is CASSLQANYGYTF.

The chain has TRBV11-2 and TRBJ2-7, with D possibly called TRBD1 or TRBD2 (6 bases each). V was shortened by 2 bases and J by 5 bases, with 16 bases between the two germline ends. CDR1 and CDR2 (germline): SGHAT, FQNNGV. The CDR3 loop spans 15 amino acids. The CDR3 protein is CASSLCRGDVHEQYV. The CDR3 DNA follows: TGTGCCAGCAGCTTATGTAGGGGGGACGTGCACGAGCAGTACGTC.

This rearrangement joins TRBV5-6 to TRBJ2-4; D is perhaps TRBD1 (5 bases). This CDR3 contains 12 residues. V lost 2 bases and J lost 14, with 14 bases in between. The V gene's germline CDR1 is SGHDT and CDR2 YYEEEE. Here the CDR3 reads CASSLGVDSEYF. CDR3 nucleotides: TGTGCCAGCAGCTTAGGGGTTGACTCGGAGTACTTC. Drawing the rest from reference TRBV5-6 and TRBJ2-4, the complete variable domain is DAGVTQSPTHLIKTRGQQVTLRCSPKSGHDTVSWYQQALGQGPQFIFQYYEEEERQRGNFPDRFSGHQFPNYSSELNVNALLLGDSALYLCASSLGVDSEYFGAGTRLSVL.

This clonotype appeared a few times. The rearrangement uses TRBV27 and TRBJ1-5; D uncertain. Per the germline V gene, CDR1 is MNHEY and CDR2 is SMNVEV (reference sequence). The V and J ends lost 3 bases and 1 base respectively, with 7 bases between them. The CDR3 length is 14 residues. The CDR3: CASSFGRSNQPQHF. CDR3 in DNA: TGTGCCAGCAGTTTTGGACGGAGCAATCAGCCCCAGCATTTT.

This sequence joins TRBV27 and TRBJ2-1; D is ambiguous. The germline CDR1 and CDR2 sequences are MNHEY and SMNVEV (reference sequence). V shed 3 bases and J shed 9 bases, with 9 bases lying between them. The CDR3 is made up of 12 amino acids. Here the CDR3 reads CASSFRNSEQFF. The CDR3 bases are TGTGCCAGCAGTTTTAGAAATAGTGAGCAGTTCTTC.

The chain is built from TRBV20-1 and TRBJ2-7, with a possible D match to TRBD1 (6 bases). The CDR3 is made up of 13 amino acids. Per the germline V gene, CDR1 is DFQATT and CDR2 is SNEGSKA (reference sequence). V was shortened by 2 bases and J by 9 bases, with 17 bases between the two germline ends. CDR3 protein: CSARPGVRIGQYV. DNA for the CDR3: TGCAGTGCTAGACCAGGGGTTAGGATCGGGCAGTACGTC.

V gene TRBV29-1 combines with J gene TRBJ2-2; D is undetermined. CDR1 is SQVTM, CDR2 ANQGSEA, per germline. Trimming pared 8 bases from V and 5 bases from J, leaving 9 bases between. The CDR3 length is 11 residues. The CDR3 region is CSTFSTGELFF. DNA of the CDR3: TGCAGCACATTCTCGACCGGGGAGCTGTTTTTT.

V usage is TRBV7-7 and J usage is TRBJ2-3; D tentatively reads TRBD1 or TRBD2 (5 bases each). The V and J ends lost 5 bases and 4 bases respectively, with 13 bases between them. CDR1 and CDR2 from the germline V gene are SSHAT and FNYEAQ (reference sequence). This CDR3 has 14 residues. This CDR3 is CASSLRDVSDTQYF. In nucleotides, the CDR3 is TGTGCCAGCAGCCTACGGGACGTCTCAGATACGCAGTATTTT.

The chain couples TRBV6-5 to TRBJ1-5, with D perhaps matching TRBD1 (5 bases). The germline V gene has CDR1 MNHEY and CDR2 SVGAGI. V lost 6 bases and J 0 bases, leaving 12 bases between the germline ends. There are 15 residues in the CDR3. CDR3 in DNA: TGTGCCAGCAGACCGGGACGTTATAGCAATCAGCCCCAGCATTTT. Its protein is CASRPGRYSNQPQHF.

The chain joins TRBV28 to TRBJ2-7; the match to TRBD2 covers 9 bases. Germline V CDR1 and CDR2: MDHEN, SYDVKM. The length of the CDR3 is 14 residues. V trimming: 6 bases; J trimming: 3 bases; junction bases outside the gene matches: 6. Here the CDR3 DNA reads TGTGCCAGCAGCCTTAGCGGGAGTGTCTACGAGCAGTACGTC. This encodes CASSLSGSVYEQYV.

V is TRBV7-9 and J is TRBJ2-1, with TRBD2 matching 7 bases. V gave up 3 bases and J gave up 9 bases; unmatched junction bases: 11. The CDR3 loop spans 15 amino acids. The V gene's germline CDR1 is SEHNR and CDR2 FQNEAQ (reference sequence). The CDR3 sequence is CASSFPGLRLSEQFF. CDR3 sequence (DNA): TGTGCCAGCAGCTTCCCGGGACTACGACTTTCTGAGCAGTTCTTC.

The V and J genes are TRBV20-1 and TRBJ2-2; the D gene is possibly TRBD1 (6 bases). The ends were cut back, 4 bases at V and 5 bases at J, with 8 bases in the middle. Per the germline V gene, CDR1 is DFQATT and CDR2 is SNEGSKA (reference sequence). CDR3 length equals 12 residues. The CDR3 nucleotides read TGCAGTGCTATCAGGGGTACCGGGGAGCTGTTTTTT. Translating it yields CSAIRGTGELFF.

The rearrangement uses TRBV4-1 and TRBJ2-5; D might be TRBD1 or TRBD2, each matching 7 bases. The germline V gene has CDR1 MGHRA and CDR2 YSYEKL. The CDR3 covers 14 residues. V was cut by 4 bases and J by 4 bases, with 13 bases left in between. The CDR3 DNA reads as TGCGCCAGCAGCCCCCCAGGGGGGGGAGAGACCCAGTACTTC. Its protein product is CASSPPGGGETQYF.

V usage is TRBV4-1 and J usage is TRBJ2-1; 8 bases map to TRBD1. Per germline, CDR1 MGHRA and CDR2 YSYEKL. The CDR3 contains 14 residues. The V segment lost 1 base and the J segment 6 bases; nucleotides outside the gene matches: 2. The CDR3 sequence: CASSQVTGGNEQFF. The CDR3 DNA reads TGCGCCAGCAGCCAAGTAACAGGGGGCAATGAGCAGTTCTTC.

The chain has TRBV9 and TRBJ2-7, with 9 bases that match TRBD1. Germline assignment: CDR1 SGDLS and CDR2 YYNGEE. V lost 2 bases and J lost 2; bases outside the gene matches: 2. The CDR3 sequence is 14 residues long. The CDR3 sequence is CASSVDRGPYEQYF. The CDR3 DNA reads TGTGCCAGCAGCGTGGACAGGGGCCCCTACGAGCAGTACTTC.

V and J are TRBV7-8 and TRBJ2-3; D is perhaps TRBD1 or TRBD2 (6 bases each). Germline assignment: CDR1 SGHVS and CDR2 FQNEAQ. The V end was cut by 5 bases, the J end by 3 bases, with 18 bases between. This CDR3 comprises 16 residues. The CDR3 here is CASSLRRARGTDTQYF. The DNA for the CDR3 is TGTGCCAGCAGCCTCAGGAGGGCTAGGGGGACAGATACGCAGTATTTT.

The gene calls are TRBV15 and TRBJ2-7; TRBD1 agrees at 9 bases. The germline CDR1 and CDR2 sequences are LNHNV and YYDKDF (reference sequence). The V segment lost 1 base and the J segment 2 bases; nucleotides outside the gene matches: 3. The CDR3 is 15 residues long. This chain's CDR3 is CATSRAGTGPYEQYV. The CDR3 DNA reads TGTGCCACCAGCAGAGCTGGGACAGGGCCCTACGAGCAGTACGTC.

This chain connects TRBV4-3 to TRBJ2-7, with 7 bases aligning to TRBD1. CDR3 size: 15 residues. With 4 bases clipped from V and 2 bases from J, the junction kept 8 bases outside the gene matches. Germline V gene data show CDR1 as LGHNA and CDR2 as YSLEER. The CDR3 loop is CASSPALDRTYEQYF. The CDR3 DNA is TGCGCCAGCAGCCCAGCTCTGGACAGGACCTACGAGCAGTACTTC.

The chain is built from TRBV9 and TRBJ1-1; TRBD1 might be the D (5 bases). The germline V gene has CDR1 SGDLS and CDR2 YYNGEE. The CDR3 contains 14 residues. V was trimmed by 3 bases and J by 4 bases, leaving 13 bases between them. CDR3 region: CASSAPSGGTEAFF. DNA of the CDR3: TGTGCCAGCAGCGCACCCTCGGGGGGCACTGAAGCTTTCTTT.

CDR3 nucleotides: TGTGCCAGCAGCGTAGCGTGGGGGAGGTCAGATACGCAGTATTTT. Encoded protein: CASSVAWGRSDTQYF. The chain has TRBV9 and TRBJ2-3, with D possibly matching TRBD2 (6 bases). Germline CDR1 SGDLS, CDR2 YYNGEE. The CDR3 runs 15 residues. Trimming shortened V by 0 bases and J by 4 bases, and 12 bases separated the two germline ends.

The gene calls are TRBV12-3 or TRBV12-4 and TRBJ2-7; 8 bases map to TRBD2. V shed 6 bases and J 3 bases; nucleotides not matched to a gene: 4. This CDR3 has 13 amino acids. Written as DNA, the CDR3 is TGTGCCAGCAGCCCGGGACTAGGCTACGAGCAGTACGTC. Translated, it gives CASSPGLGYEQYV.

This rearrangement joins TRBV28 to TRBJ2-7; weak D call: TRBD2 (6 bases). V was pared by 5 bases and J by 0 bases, with 11 bases between. The CDR3 contains 14 residues. Germline V gene data show CDR1 as MDHEN and CDR2 as SYDVKM. CDR3 residues: CASSMSGSSYEQYV. The CDR3 nucleotides are TGTGCCAGCAGTATGTCCGGGAGCTCCTACGAGCAGTACGTC.

This clonotype was observed once. The V and J genes are TRBV7-9 and TRBJ2-3; a weak D match, TRBD2 (5 bases). The CDR3 consists of 14 residues. V lost 4 bases and J 1 base, leaving 9 bases between the germline ends. Germline CDR1 is SEHNR and CDR2 is FQNEAQ (reference sequence). CDR3 sequence reads: CASSSLRGTDTQYF. CDR3 sequence (DNA): TGTGCCAGCAGCTCGTTGCGGGGCACAGATACGCAGTATTTT.